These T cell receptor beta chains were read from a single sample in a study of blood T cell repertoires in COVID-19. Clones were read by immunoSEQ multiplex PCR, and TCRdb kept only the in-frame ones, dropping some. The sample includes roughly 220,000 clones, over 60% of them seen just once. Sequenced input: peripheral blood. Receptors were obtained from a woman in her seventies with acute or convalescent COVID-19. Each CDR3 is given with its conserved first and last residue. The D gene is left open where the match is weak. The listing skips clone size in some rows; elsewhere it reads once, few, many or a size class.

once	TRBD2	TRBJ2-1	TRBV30	CAWSNVLAGRDEQFF	TGTGCCTGGAGTAATGTGCTAGCGGGGAGGGATGAGCAGTTCTTC
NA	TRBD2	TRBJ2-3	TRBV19	CASSDSGTSGNLDTQYF	TGTGCCAGTAGTGACTCCGGGACTAGCGGGAATCTAGATACGCAGTATTTT
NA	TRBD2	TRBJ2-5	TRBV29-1	CSVGTSGRIETQYF	TGCAGCGTGGGGACTAGCGGGAGAATAGAGACCCAGTACTTC
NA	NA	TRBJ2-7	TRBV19	CASSRGQGNSEQYF	TGTGCCAGTAGTAGGGGTCAGGGGAATTCCGAGCAGTACTTC
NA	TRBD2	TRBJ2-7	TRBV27	CASRGRSSYEQYF	TGTGCCAGTCGCGGGAGGAGTAGCTACGAGCAGTACTTC
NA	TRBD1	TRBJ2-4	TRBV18	CASSPQDRGQRWAKNIQYF	TGTGCCAGCTCACCACAGGACAGGGGGCAACGGTGGGCCAAAAACATTCAGTACTTC
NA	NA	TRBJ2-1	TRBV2	CASSDVGVALGEQFF	TGTGCCAGCAGTGATGTGGGAGTGGCCTTAGGTGAGCAGTTCTTC
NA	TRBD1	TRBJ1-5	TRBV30	CAWDRGNNQPQHF	TGTGCCTGGGACAGGGGAAACAATCAGCCCCAGCATTTT
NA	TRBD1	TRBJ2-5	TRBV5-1	CASSSGTGRETQYF	TGCGCCAGCAGCTCGGGGACAGGGAGAGAGACCCAGTACTTC
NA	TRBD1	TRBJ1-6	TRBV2	CASSRQGADSPLHF	TGTGCCAGCAGCCGACAGGGGGCCGATTCACCCCTCCACTTT
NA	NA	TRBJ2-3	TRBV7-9	CASSLKDSDTQYF	TGTGCCAGCAGCTTAAAAGACTCAGATACGCAGTATTTT
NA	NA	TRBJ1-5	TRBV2	CASSPDRISNQPQHF	TGTGCCAGCAGTCCTGACAGGATTAGCAATCAGCCCCAGCATTTT
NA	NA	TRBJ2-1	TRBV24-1	CATSDPGGGTQYNEQFF	TGTGCCACCAGTGACCCAGGTGGCGGGACGCAGTACAATGAGCAGTTCTTC
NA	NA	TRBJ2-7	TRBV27	CASSLSRMYGWPYEQYF	TGTGCCAGCAGTTTATCTCGGATGTACGGGTGGCCCTACGAGCAGTACTTC
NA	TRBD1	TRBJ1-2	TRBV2	CASSFDRGDYGYTF	TGTGCCAGCAGCTTCGACAGGGGGGACTATGGCTACACCTTC
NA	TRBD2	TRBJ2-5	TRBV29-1	CSVDGAGVWETQYF	TGCAGCGTTGACGGAGCGGGAGTCTGGGAGACCCAGTACTTC
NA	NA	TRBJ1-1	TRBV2	CASSRGEDTEAFF	TGTGCCAGCAGTCGGGGTGAGGACACTGAAGCTTTCTTT
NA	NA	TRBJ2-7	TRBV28	CASSFFGTPIYEQYF	TGTGCCAGCAGTTTTTTCGGGACACCGATATACGAGCAGTACTTC
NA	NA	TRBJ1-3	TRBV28	CASSSQGVGNTIYF	TGTGCCAGCAGCTCACAGGGTGTCGGAAACACCATATATTTT
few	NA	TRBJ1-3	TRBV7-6	CASSLLQGNTIYF	TGTGCCAGCAGCCTGCTACAGGGAAACACCATATATTTT
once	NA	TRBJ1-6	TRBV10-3	CAISEEGGPLHF	TGTGCCATCAGTGAAGAGGGCGGACCCCTCCACTTT
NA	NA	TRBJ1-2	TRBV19	CASSMGTGSFYGYTF	TGTGCCAGTAGTATGGGTACAGGGAGTTTCTATGGCTACACCTTC
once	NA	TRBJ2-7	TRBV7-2	CASSFPPPGRFAGYEQYF	TGTGCCAGCAGCTTCCCCCCCCCAGGGAGATTTGCGGGGTACGAGCAGTACTTC
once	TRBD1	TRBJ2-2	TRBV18	CASSPARTGGNTGELFF	TGTGCCAGCTCACCAGCCCGGACAGGGGGGAACACCGGGGAGCTGTTTTTT
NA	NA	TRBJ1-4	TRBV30	CAWSVGGFGSTNEKLFF	TGTGCCTGGAGTGTAGGAGGTTTTGGCTCAACTAATGAAAAACTGTTTTTT
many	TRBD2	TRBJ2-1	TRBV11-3	CASSFGRASDNEQFF	TGTGCCAGCAGCTTTGGGAGGGCTTCAGACAATGAGCAGTTCTTC
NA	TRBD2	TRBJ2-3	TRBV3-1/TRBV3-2	CASSQGPSGSRTDTQYF	TGTGCCAGCAGCCAAGGTCCTAGCGGGAGTCGGACAGATACGCAGTATTTT
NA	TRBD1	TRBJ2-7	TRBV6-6	CASSYSGTGPYEQYF	TGTGCCAGCAGTTACTCAGGGACAGGCCCCTACGAGCAGTACTTC
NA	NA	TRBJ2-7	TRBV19	CASSIQQGYEQYF	TGTGCCAGTAGTATACAGCAGGGCTACGAGCAGTACTTC
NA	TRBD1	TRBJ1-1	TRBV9	CASSVGPGGEMNTEAFF	TGTGCCAGCAGCGTAGGGCCAGGGGGCGAGATGAACACTGAAGCTTTCTTT
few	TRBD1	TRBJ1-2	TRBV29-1	CSAHQGVTGYTF	TGCAGCGCCCATCAGGGGGTCACCGGCTACACCTTC
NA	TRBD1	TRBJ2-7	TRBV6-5	CASRRTGSSYEQYF	TGTGCCAGCAGGAGGACAGGTAGCTCCTACGAGCAGTACTTC
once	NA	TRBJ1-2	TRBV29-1	CSVSGFLHGYTF	TGCAGCGTGTCAGGGTTTTTACATGGCTACACCTTC
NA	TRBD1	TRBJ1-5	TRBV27	CASSSLSRSSGQNQPQHF	TGTGCCAGCAGTTCCCTTTCTCGATCATCGGGACAGAATCAGCCCCAGCATTTT
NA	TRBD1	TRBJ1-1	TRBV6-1	CASSEARGLTEAFF	TGTGCCAGCAGTGAGGCCAGGGGGCTAACTGAAGCTTTCTTT
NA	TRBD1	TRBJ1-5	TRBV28	CASSRGNQPQHF	TGTGCCAGCAGCAGGGGGAATCAGCCCCAGCATTTT
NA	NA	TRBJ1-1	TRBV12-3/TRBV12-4	CASSTVNTEAFF	TGTGCCAGCAGTACAGTGAACACTGAAGCTTTCTTT
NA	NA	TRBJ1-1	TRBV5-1	CASSLALTGNTEAFF	TGCGCCAGCAGCTTGGCACTGACAGGGAACACTGAAGCTTTCTTT
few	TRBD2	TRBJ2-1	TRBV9	CASLGGTSGSSYNEQFF	TGTGCCAGCCTAGGGGGGACTAGCGGGAGTTCCTACAATGAGCAGTTCTTC
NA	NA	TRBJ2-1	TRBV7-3	CASSPGTYNEQFF	TGTGCCAGCAGCCCCGGGACTTACAATGAGCAGTTCTTC